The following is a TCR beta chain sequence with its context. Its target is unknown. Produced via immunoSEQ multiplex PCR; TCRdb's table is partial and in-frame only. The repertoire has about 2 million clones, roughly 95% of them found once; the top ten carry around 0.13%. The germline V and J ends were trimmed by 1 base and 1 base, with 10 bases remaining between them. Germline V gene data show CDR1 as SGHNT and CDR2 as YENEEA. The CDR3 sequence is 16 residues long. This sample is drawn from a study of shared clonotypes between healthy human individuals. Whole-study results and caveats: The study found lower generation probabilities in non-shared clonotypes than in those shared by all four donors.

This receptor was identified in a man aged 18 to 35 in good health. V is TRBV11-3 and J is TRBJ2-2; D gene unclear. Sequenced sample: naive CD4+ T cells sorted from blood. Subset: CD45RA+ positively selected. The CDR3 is CASSLGAALNTGELFF. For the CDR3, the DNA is TGTGCCAGCAGCTTAGGGGCAGCACTGAACACCGGGGAGCTGTTTTTT.